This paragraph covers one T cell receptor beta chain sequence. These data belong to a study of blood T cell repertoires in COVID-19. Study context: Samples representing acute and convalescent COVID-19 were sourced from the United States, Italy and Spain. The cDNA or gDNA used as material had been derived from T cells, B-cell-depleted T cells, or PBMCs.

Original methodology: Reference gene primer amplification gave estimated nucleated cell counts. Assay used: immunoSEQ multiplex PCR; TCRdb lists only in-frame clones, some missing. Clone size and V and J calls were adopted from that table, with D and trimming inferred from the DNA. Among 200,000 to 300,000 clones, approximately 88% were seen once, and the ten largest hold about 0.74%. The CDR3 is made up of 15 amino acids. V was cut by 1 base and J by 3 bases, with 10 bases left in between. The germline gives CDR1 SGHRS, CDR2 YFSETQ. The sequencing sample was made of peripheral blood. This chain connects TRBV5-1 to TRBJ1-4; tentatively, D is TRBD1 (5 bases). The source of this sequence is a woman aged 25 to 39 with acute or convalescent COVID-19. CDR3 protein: CASSLSVGPNEKLFF. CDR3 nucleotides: TGCGCCAGCAGCTTGAGTGTGGGGCCTAATGAAAAACTGTTTTTT.